The TCR beta chain under discussion was sequenced for a study of neoadjuvant nivolumab and ipilimumab in lung cancer. Study-level results: Blood richness before therapy tracked richness in tumors resected after neoadjuvant therapy. Only a single major-pathologic-response sample was available for clonality analysis. TCR richness and clonality were higher in tumors than adjacent uninvolved lung. From pretherapy to surgery, tumor richness and clonality rose with dual therapy.

Trimming cost V 1 base and J 13 bases, with 18 bases left between them. In germline, CDR1 is SGHNT, CDR2 YYREEE (reference sequence). This CDR3 is built from 15 residues. Concerning this clone: Its antigen is not identified.

Assay: immunoSEQ multiplex PCR; the TCRdb copy retains only in-frame clones and omits some. The sample shows about 18,000 clones, approximately 79% of them seen only once. This sequence joins TRBV5-4 and TRBJ1-6; D possibly corresponds to TRBD1 (6 bases). The sequencing used tumor tissue, collected after neoadjuvant nivolumab, alone or with ipilimumab, at or shortly before surgery. This TCR came from an adult with non-small cell lung cancer. The CDR3 bases are TGTGCCAGCAGCTTGAGGGGGGCCAGGACTCTCCCCCTCCACTTT. Its translation is CASSLRGARTLPLHF.